This T cell receptor beta chain was documented in a study of T cell responses to AZD1222 COVID-19 vaccine. Turning to the study itself: Doses given second, at about 4 or about 12 weeks, were pooled. Broader study findings: Elevations in Spike-specific TCR breadth and depth followed administration of two AZD1222 doses. Epitopes outside B.1.351 and B.1.1.7 mutated regions reportedly drew nearly half of spike TCRs. Researchers report vaccine-associated CD4 TCRs spanning spike, with dominance at 160-218 and 743-854.

The data were produced by immunoSEQ multiplex PCR, yet TCRdb's version contains in-frame clones alone and is incomplete. The table shows roughly 150,000 clones, with almost 95% occurring only once. As regards this clone: What it binds is unknown.

The input for sequencing was peripheral blood, taken on day 0 of AZD1222 vaccination. This TCR came from an adult in good health.

CDR3 sequence (DNA): TGTGCCAGCAGCTTAGTTTCGGACAGGGGTTTTTCTGAAGCTTTCTTT. As protein: CASSLVSDRGFSEAFF. The rearrangement links TRBV7-9 to TRBJ1-1, with 9 bases identical to TRBD1. Looked up from germline, CDR1 is SEHNR and CDR2 is FQNEAQ (reference sequence). Trimming at V came to 1 base and at J to 6 bases, leaving 9 bases not matched to a gene. The CDR3 runs to 16 residues.